This record concerns one TCR beta chain sequence. The sample is drawn from a study of technical replicates of blood from a few donors. This table comes from immunoSEQ multiplex PCR, and its TCRdb copy is limited to in-frame clones, with some not included. The sample has 55,000 to 75,000 clones, approximately 94% seen once. Germline-derived CDR1 and CDR2 are MGHRA and YSYEKL. The V and J ends lost 0 bases and 3 bases respectively, with 19 bases between them. This CDR3 contains 18 residues. The genes are TRBV4-1 and TRBJ2-3; D perhaps matches TRBD1 (6 bases). This receptor was taken from a human donor in good health. The material sequenced was T cells isolated from PBMCs. The CDR3 DNA is TGCGCCAGCAGCCAAGACATGACAGGACCTTTGTCGACAGATACGCAGTATTTT. It specifies CASSQDMTGPLSTDTQYF.